This T cell receptor beta chain originates from a study of cytomegalovirus exposure and HLA in healthy donors. Sequenced by immunoSEQ multiplex PCR; TCRdb stores in-frame clones only, minus some. Of roughly 75,000 clones in the sample, approximately 80% were seen once. Germline assignment: CDR1 MNHEY and CDR2 SMNVEV (reference sequence). The CDR3 covers 13 residues. J gave up 6 bases and V 6 bases, and 2 bases lay outside the gene matches. It was the approximately 130-subject validation cohort, separate from the approximately 700-subject first cohort, to which the donors belonged. This TCR came from a man aged 25 to 40 in good health and CMV-seronegative. The chain combines TRBV27 with TRBJ2-2, with 9 bases lining up with TRBD1. The sample comprised PBMCs. CDR3 loop: CASSWTGAGELFF. DNA of the CDR3: TGTGCCAGCAGCTGGACAGGGGCCGGGGAGCTGTTTTTT.